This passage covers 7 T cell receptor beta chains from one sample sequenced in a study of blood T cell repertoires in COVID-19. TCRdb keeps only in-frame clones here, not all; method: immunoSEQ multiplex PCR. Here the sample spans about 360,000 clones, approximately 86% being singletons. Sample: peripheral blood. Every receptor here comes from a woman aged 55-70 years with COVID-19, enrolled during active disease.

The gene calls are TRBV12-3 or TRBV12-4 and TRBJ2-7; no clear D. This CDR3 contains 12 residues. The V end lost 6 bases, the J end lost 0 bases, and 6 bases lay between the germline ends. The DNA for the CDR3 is TGTGCCAGCAGATCCAGCTCCTACGAGCAGTACTTC. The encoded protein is CASRSSSYEQYF.

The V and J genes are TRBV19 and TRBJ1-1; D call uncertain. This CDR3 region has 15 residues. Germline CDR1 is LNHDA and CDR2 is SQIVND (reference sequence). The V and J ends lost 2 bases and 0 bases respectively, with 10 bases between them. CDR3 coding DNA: TGTGCCAGTAGTATAAATCAGGCCATGAACACTGAAGCTTTCTTT. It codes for CASSINQAMNTEAFF.

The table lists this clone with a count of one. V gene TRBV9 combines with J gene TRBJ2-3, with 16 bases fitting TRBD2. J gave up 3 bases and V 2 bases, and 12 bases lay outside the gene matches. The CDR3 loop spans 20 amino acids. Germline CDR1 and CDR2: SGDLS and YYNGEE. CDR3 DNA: TGTGCCAGCAGCGTCCCCCAGGGGGGGACTAGCGGGGGGGCGACAGATACGCAGTATTTT. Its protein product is CASSVPQGGTSGGATDTQYF.

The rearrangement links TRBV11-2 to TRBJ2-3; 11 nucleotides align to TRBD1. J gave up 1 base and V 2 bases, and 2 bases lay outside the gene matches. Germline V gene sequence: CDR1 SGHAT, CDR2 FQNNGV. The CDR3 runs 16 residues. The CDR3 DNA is TGTGCCAGCAGCTTAATGGGACAGGGGGGCACAGATACGCAGTATTTT. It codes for CASSLMGQGGTDTQYF.

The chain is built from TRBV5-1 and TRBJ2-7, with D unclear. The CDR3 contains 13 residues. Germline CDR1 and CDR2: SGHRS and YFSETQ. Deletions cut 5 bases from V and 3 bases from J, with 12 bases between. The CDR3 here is CASSSPGRYEQYF. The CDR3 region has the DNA TGCGCCAGCAGTTCCCCAGGCCGCTACGAGCAGTACTTC.

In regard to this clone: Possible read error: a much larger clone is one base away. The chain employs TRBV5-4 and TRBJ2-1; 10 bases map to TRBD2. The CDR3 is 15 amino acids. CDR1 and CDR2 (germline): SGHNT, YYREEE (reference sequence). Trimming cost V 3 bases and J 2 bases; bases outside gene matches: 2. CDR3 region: CASSSSGGAYNEQFF. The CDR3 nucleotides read TGTGCCAGCAGCTCGAGCGGGGGGGCCTACAATGAGCAGTTCTTC.

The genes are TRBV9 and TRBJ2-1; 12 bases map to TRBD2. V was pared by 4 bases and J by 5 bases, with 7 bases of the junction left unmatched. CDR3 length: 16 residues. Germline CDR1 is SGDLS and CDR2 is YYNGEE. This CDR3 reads CASSTRLAGVNNEQFF. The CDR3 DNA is TGTGCCAGCAGCACCCGACTAGCGGGGGTCAACAATGAGCAGTTCTTC.